This T cell receptor beta chain is drawn from a study of identical twins. The CDR3 contains 16 residues. V was shortened by 5 bases and J by 1 base, with 16 bases between the two germline ends. CDR1 is MNHEY, CDR2 SMNVEV, per germline (reference sequence). TCRdb ran MiXCR on the 5' RACE reads and lists one entry per CDR3 protein. The table has roughly 240,000 distinct CDR3 sequences, 7% seen once. These data are also associated with another study on yellow fever vaccine responses in identical twins.

The sample taken for sequencing was memory (CD45RO+) T cells sorted from blood. The V and J genes are TRBV27 and TRBJ2-3; the D gene is possibly TRBD2 (6 bases). The sequence derives from a woman younger than 35 in good health. The CDR3 DNA is TGTGCCAGCAGTCGTAAGCGGGTCTTGGGCACAGATACGCAGTATTTT. It encodes CASSRKRVLGTDTQYF.